This T cell receptor (beta chain) is drawn from a study of blood T cell repertoires in COVID-19. The authors' processing: Amplification of reference gene primers was used by the study to estimate nucleated cell counts. Clones were read by immunoSEQ multiplex PCR, and TCRdb kept only the in-frame ones, dropping some. V and J calls and clone size are as listed in that table; D and trimming were resolved from the DNA. The table has about 52,000 clones, approximately 89% seen once. This clone turned up a few times. Germline V CDR1 and CDR2: WSHSY, SAAADI. Unmatched junction bases numbered 9, after V lost 10 bases and J lost 3 bases. This CDR3 spans 15 amino acids.

The sequencing sample was made of peripheral blood. This chain connects TRBV10-2 to TRBJ2-1; 10 nucleotides agree with TRBD2. This TCR derives from a man in his fifties or sixties with active COVID-19. CDR3 sequence: CATRRTSGDYNEQFF. In nucleotides, the CDR3 is TGCGCCACCAGAAGGACTAGCGGAGACTACAATGAGCAGTTCTTC.